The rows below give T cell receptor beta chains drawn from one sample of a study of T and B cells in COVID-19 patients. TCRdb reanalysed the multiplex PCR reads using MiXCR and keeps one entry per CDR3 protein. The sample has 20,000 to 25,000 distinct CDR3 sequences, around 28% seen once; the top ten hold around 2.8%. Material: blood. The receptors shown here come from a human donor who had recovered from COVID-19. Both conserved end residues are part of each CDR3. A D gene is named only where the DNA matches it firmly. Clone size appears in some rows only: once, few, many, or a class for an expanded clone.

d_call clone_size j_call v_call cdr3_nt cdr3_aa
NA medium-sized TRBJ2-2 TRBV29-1 TGCAGCGTTCCCGTGTGGGGGTCCGGGGAGCTGTTTTTT CSVPVWGSGELFF
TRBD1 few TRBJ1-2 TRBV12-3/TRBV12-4 TGTGCCAGCATTAGGACAGGGGGCATTAACTATGGCTACACCTTC CASIRTGGINYGYTF
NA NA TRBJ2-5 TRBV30 TGTGCCTGGAGTGTACGGCAGGCGATACGGGAGACCCAGTACTTC CAWSVRQAIRETQYF
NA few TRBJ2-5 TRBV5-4 TGTGCCAGCAGCTTGGCCGCCCAGGGAGTAGAGACCCAGTACTTC CASSLAAQGVETQYF
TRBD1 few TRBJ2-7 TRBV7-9 TGTGCCAGCAGCCGGACAGGTACCTACGAGCAGTACTTC CASSRTGTYEQYF
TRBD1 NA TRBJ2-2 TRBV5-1 TGCGCCAGCAGCCCGGACAGGGGTAACGGGGAGCTGTTTTTT CASSPDRGNGELFF
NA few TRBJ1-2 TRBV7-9 TGTGCCAGCAGCTTAGTACTGAACTATGGCTACACCTTC CASSLVLNYGYTF
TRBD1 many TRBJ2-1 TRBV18 TGTGCCAGCTCACCAGGACCGGGACAGGGTTTCGGTGAGCAGTTCTTC CASSPGPGQGFGEQFF
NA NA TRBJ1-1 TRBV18 TGTGCCAGCTCACCGCCGACGGCTTCCAACACTGAAGCTTTCTTT CASSPPTASNTEAFF
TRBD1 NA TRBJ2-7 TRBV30 TGTGCCTGGATGCGGACAGGGGGATTCCCTTCCTACGAGCAGTACTTC CAWMRTGGFPSYEQYF
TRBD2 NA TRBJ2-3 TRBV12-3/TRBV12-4 TGTGCCAGCAGCCGGAAAGCGGGAGGTGGCGCAGATACGCAGTATTTT CASSRKAGGGADTQYF
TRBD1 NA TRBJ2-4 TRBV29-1 TGCAGCGGGGGACAGTCTAGGGACATTCAGTACTTC CSGGQSRDIQYF
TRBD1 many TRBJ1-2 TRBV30 TGTGCCTGGGACAGGGACAAGGGCTACACCTTC CAWDRDKGYTF
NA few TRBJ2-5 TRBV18 TGTGCCAGTTCAGCAGAAGAGACCCAGTACTTC CASSAEETQYF
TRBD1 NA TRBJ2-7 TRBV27 TGTGCCAGCGGGACAGTCGTCTCCGAGCAGTACTTC CASGTVVSEQYF
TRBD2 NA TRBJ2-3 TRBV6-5 TGTGCCAGCAGCCCACCCGGGACTAGCGGGACCTGGGGTACGCAGTATTTT CASSPPGTSGTWGTQYF
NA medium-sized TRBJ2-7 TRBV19 TGTGCCAGTAGTACAACGCGGGACTACGAGCAGTACTTC CASSTTRDYEQYF
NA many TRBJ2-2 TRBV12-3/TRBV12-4 TGTGCCAGCAGGGAGGGACAACAGAACACCGGGGAGCTGTTTTTT CASREGQQNTGELFF
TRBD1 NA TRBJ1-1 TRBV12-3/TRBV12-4 TGTGCCAGCAGTCCCGGACAGGGTACTGAAGCTTTCTTT CASSPGQGTEAFF
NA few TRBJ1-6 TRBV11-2 TGTGCCAGCAGCTTAGATCCTGCTGGGGGCGGCTCACCCCTCCACTTT CASSLDPAGGGSPLHF
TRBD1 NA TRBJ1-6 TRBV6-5 TGTGCCAGCAGTCGGACAGGATCTAATTCACCCCTCCACTTT CASSRTGSNSPLHF
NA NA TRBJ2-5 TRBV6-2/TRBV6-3 TGTGCCAGCACCTCCGGCGGGCAAGAGACCCAGTACTTC CASTSGGQETQYF
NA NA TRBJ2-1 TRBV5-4 TGTGCCAACAGTTTTAGCCAGAGCTCCTACAATGAGCAGTTCTTC CANSFSQSSYNEQFF
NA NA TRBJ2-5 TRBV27 TGTGCCAGCAGTTTCAGGGGCAATTCCCAAGAGACCCAGTACTTC CASSFRGNSQETQYF
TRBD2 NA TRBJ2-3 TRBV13 TGTGCCAGCAGCTTAGTCGGGAGCGGGAGGGGCATAGATACGCAGTATTTT CASSLVGSGRGIDTQYF
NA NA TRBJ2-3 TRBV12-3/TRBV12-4 TGTGCCAGCAGTTTACAGCCTTTCCGCACAGATACGCAGTATTTT CASSLQPFRTDTQYF
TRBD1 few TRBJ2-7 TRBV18 TGTGCCAGCTCTGGACAGGACTCCTACGAGCAGTACTTC CASSGQDSYEQYF
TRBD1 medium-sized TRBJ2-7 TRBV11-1 TGTGCCAGCAGCCCTTCCGGGACAGGGGGGAGCGAGCAGTACTTC CASSPSGTGGSEQYF
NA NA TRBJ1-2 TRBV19 TGTGCCTGTAGCGGGGGGACGGACCTAGCTAACTATGGCTACACCTTC CACSGGTDLANYGYTF
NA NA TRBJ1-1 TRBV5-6 TGTGCCAGCAGCTGGCGGTACACTGAAGCTTTCTTT CASSWRYTEAFF
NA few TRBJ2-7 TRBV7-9 TGTGCCAGCAGCTTACGTGGCAGAGACTACGAGCAGTACTTC CASSLRGRDYEQYF